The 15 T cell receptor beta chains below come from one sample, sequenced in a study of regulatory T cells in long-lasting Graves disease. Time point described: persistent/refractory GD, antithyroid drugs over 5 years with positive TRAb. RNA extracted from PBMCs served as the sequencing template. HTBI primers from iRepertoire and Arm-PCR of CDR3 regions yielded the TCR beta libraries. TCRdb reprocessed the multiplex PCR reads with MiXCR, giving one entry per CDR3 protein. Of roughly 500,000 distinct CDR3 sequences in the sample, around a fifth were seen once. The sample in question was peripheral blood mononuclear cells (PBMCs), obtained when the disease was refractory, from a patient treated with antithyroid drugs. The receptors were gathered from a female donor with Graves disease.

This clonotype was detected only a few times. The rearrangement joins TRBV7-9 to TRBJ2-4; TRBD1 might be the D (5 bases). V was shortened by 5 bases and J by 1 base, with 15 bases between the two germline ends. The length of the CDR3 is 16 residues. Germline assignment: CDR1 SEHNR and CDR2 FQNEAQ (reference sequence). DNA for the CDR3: TGTGCCAGCAGCGTACTGACAGTGGTGGCCAAAAACATTCAGTACTTC. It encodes CASSVLTVVAKNIQYF.

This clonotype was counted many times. In DNA form, the CDR3 reads TGTGCCAGCAGCCCCACGGCACGAGAGGCAGGGGGCGCGGGCACTGAAGCTTTCTTT. Translation: CASSPTAREAGGAGTEAFF. The chain links TRBV28 to TRBJ1-1; 8 positions agree with TRBD1. Germline trimming cut 6 bases from V and 4 bases from J; bases unmatched to any gene: 22. CDR3 length equals 19 residues. Looked up from germline, CDR1 is MDHEN and CDR2 is SYDVKM. The variable domain in full, with the rest retrieved from reference TRBV28 and TRBJ1-1, is DVKVTQSSRYLVKRTGEKVFLECVQDMDHENMFWYRQDPGLGLRLIYFSYDVKMKEKGDIPEGYSVSREKKERFSLILESASTNQTSMYLCASSPTAREAGGAGTEAFFGQGTRLTVV.

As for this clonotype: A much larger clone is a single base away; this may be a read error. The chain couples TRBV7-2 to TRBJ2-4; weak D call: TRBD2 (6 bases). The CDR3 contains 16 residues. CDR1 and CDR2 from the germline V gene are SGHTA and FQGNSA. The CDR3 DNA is TGTGCCAGCGGCTTAGCTGGGACTCTAGCCAAAAACATTCAGTACTTC. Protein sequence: CASGLAGTLAKNIQYF.

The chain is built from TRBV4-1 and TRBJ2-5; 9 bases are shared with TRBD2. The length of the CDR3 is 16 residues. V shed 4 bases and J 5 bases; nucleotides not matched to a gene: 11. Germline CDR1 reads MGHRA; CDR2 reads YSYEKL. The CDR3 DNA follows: TGCGCCAGCAGCCTGGGGGCGGGAGGGCCGAGGGAGACCCAGTACTTC. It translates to CASSLGAGGPRETQYF.

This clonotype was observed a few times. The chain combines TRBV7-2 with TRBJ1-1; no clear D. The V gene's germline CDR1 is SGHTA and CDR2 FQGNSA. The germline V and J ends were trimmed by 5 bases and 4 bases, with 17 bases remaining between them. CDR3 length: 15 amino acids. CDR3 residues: CASSPAVSWPTEAFF. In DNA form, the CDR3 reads TGTGCCAGCAGCCCGGCGGTTTCCTGGCCCACTGAAGCTTTCTTT.

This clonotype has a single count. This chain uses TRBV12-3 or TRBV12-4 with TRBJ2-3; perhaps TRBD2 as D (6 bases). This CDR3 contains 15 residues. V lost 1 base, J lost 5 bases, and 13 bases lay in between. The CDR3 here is CASSLEAGRRDTQYF. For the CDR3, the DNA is TGTGCCAGCAGTTTAGAGGCGGGGCGCAGAGATACGCAGTATTTT.

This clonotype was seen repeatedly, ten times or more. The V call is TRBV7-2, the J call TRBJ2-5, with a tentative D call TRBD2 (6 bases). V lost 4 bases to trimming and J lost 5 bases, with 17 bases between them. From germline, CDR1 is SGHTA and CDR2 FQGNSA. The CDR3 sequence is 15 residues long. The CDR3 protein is CASSSSSVGGETQYF. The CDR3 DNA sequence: TGTGCCAGCAGCTCTTCTAGCGTTGGGGGGGAGACCCAGTACTTC.

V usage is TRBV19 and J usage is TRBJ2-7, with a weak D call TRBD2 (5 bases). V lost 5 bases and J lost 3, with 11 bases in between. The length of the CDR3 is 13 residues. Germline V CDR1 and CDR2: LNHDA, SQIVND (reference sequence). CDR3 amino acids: CASSLYGNYEQYF. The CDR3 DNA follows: TGTGCCAGTAGTTTGTACGGGAACTACGAGCAGTACTTC.

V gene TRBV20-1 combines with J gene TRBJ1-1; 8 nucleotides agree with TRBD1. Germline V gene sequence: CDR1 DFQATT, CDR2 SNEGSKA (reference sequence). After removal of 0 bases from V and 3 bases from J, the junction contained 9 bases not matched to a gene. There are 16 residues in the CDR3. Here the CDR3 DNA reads TGCAGTGCTAGAGACCCGATCGAGACAGGGGACACTGAAGCTTTCTTT. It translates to CSARDPIETGDTEAFF.

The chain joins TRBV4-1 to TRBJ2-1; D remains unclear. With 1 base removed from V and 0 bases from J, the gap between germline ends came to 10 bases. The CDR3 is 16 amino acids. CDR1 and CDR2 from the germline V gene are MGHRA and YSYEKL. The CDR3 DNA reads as TGCGCCAGCAGCCAAGTAAATATGGTCTCCTACAATGAGCAGTTCTTC. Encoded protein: CASSQVNMVSYNEQFF.

The CDR3 coding sequence is TGCGCCAGCAGCCAAGGGACTAGCGGGATTTCCTACGAGCAGTACTTC. This gives the protein CASSQGTSGISYEQYF. The rearrangement uses TRBV4-3 and TRBJ2-7, with TRBD2 matching 12 bases. Germline V gene lookup returns CDR1 LGHNA and CDR2 YSLEER. The V gene end was trimmed by 1 base and the J gene end by 1 base; junction bases not matched to a gene: 2. The CDR3 loop spans 16 amino acids.

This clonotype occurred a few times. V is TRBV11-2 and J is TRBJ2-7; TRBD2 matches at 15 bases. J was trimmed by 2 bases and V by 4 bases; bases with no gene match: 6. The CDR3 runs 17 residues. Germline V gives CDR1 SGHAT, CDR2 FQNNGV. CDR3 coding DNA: TGTGCCAGCAGCTCACCGGGACTAGCGGGAGGCACCTACGAGCAGTACTTC. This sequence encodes CASSSPGLAGGTYEQYF.

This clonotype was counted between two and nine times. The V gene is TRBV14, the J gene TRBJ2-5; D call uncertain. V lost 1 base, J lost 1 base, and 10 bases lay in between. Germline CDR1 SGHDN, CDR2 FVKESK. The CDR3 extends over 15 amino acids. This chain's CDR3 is CASSQVGYLQETQYF. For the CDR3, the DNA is TGTGCCAGCAGCCAAGTGGGCTACCTCCAAGAGACCCAGTACTTC.

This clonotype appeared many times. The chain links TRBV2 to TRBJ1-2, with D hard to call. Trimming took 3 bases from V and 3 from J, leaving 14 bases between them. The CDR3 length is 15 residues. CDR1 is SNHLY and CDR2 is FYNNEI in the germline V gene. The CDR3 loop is CASSDRPNSYYGYTF. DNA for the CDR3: TGTGCCAGCAGTGACCGCCCTAACTCCTACTATGGCTACACCTTC.

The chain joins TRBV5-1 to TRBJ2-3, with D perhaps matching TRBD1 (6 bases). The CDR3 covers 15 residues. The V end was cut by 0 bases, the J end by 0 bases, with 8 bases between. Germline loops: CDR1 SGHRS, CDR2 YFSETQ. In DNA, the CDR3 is TGCGCCAGCAGCTTGGGGGACACTAGCACAGATACGCAGTATTTT. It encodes CASSLGDTSTDTQYF.